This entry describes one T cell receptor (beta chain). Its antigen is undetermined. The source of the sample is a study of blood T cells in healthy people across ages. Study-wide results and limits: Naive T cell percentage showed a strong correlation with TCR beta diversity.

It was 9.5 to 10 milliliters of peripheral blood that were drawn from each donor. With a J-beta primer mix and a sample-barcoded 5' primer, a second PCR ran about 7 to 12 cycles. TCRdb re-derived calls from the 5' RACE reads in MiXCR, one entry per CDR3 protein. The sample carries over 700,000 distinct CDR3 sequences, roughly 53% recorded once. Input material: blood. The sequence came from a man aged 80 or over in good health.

The CDR3, as DNA: TGCAGCACGATCCCTGCAACGGGCTCCTACAATGGGCAGTACTTC. It is translated as CSTIPATGSYNGQYF. The chain employs TRBV29-1 and TRBJ2-1, with D unresolved. The J call may be in error: the DNA end matches TRBJ2-7 better. The CDR3 sequence is 15 residues long. The germline V gene has CDR1 SQVTM and CDR2 ANQGSEA.